The 19 T cell receptor beta chains below come from one sample, sequenced in a study of blood T cell repertoires in COVID-19. Repertoires were generated with immunoSEQ multiplex PCR, while TCRdb's copy carries only in-frame clones and drops some. The sample holds some 670,000 clones; more than 80% are singletons and the top ten take roughly 0.26%. Sequencing used peripheral blood. These receptors were obtained from a woman in her late teens or twenties with acute or convalescent COVID-19.

The rearrangement uses TRBV5-6 and TRBJ1-3; 7 positions match TRBD1. The CDR3 spans 14 residues. With V trimmed by 3 bases and J by 7 bases, 7 bases remained unmatched. Germline V gene data show CDR1 as SGHDT and CDR2 as YYEEEE. CDR3 region: CASSYPDRSNTIYF. The DNA for the CDR3 is TGTGCCAGCAGCTACCCGGACAGGAGTAACACCATATATTTT.

This clone was recorded once. The chain is built from TRBV28 and TRBJ2-1; the D gene is possibly TRBD2 (6 bases). The CDR3 has 16 residues. Germline V lookup: CDR1 MDHEN, CDR2 SYDVKM. V was clipped by 3 bases and J by 3 bases, with 15 bases between them. The CDR3 sequence is CASSLGGAPGYNEQFF. The CDR3 region has the DNA TGTGCCAGCAGTTTGGGGGGAGCTCCGGGCTACAATGAGCAGTTCTTC.

This clone came up once. The chain is built from TRBV27 and TRBJ1-1; TRBD1 is a possible D gene (6 bases). The germline CDR1 and CDR2 sequences are MNHEY and SMNVEV (reference sequence). Deletions cut 5 bases from V and 6 bases from J, with 13 bases between. This CDR3 spans 13 amino acids. The CDR3 spells CASSEGGGPEAFF. For the CDR3, the DNA is TGTGCCAGCAGTGAAGGGGGTGGCCCTGAAGCTTTCTTT.

This clone has only a few counts. The CDR3 DNA is TGTGCCAGCAGGAGATTTAGCGGGGGGCTCGATGAGCAGTTCTTC. Translating it yields CASRRFSGGLDEQFF. The chain links TRBV6-5 to TRBJ2-1; 10 nucleotides agree with TRBD2. Looked up from germline, CDR1 is MNHEY and CDR2 is SVGAGI. CDR3 length: 15 amino acids. Losses at the gene ends were 6 bases for V and 8 bases for J; bases not matched to a gene: 10.

The chain employs TRBV21-1 and TRBJ2-4; TRBD1 is the table's D call, not checked against the DNA. TRBV21-1 is assigned pseudogene status. The CDR3 runs 15 residues. The CDR3 is CASSSRQLAKNIQYF. In DNA, the CDR3 is TGTGCCAGCAGCTCGCGACAGTTAGCCAAAAACATTCAGTACTTC.

This clone was recorded only once. J is TRBJ1-1 and V is TRBV12-3 or TRBV12-4, with D uncertain. This CDR3 comprises 13 residues. The V and J ends lost 5 bases and 4 bases respectively, with 11 bases between them. The CDR3 loop reads CASSNRGSTEAFF. The CDR3 DNA follows: TGTGCCAGCAGTAATCGAGGGAGCACTGAAGCTTTCTTT.

DNA for the CDR3: TGTGCCAGCTCACCTGATAGACTGTCCAACTACAATGAGCAGTTCTTC. This gives the protein CASSPDRLSNYNEQFF. The chain joins TRBV18 to TRBJ2-1; D is unclear. The germline V and J ends were trimmed by 3 bases and 3 bases, with 15 bases remaining between them. The germline V gene encodes CDR1 KGHSH and CDR2 LQKENI. The CDR3 is 16 residues long.

The rearrangement uses TRBV9 and TRBJ2-5; 8 nucleotides line up with TRBD2. This CDR3 comprises 14 residues. The junction had 2 bases not matched to a gene; V was cut back by 3 bases and J by 1 base. CDR1 SGDLS and CDR2 YYNGEE come from the germline V gene. The CDR3 DNA reads TGTGCCAGCAGCGATCGGGGGGGCCAAGAGACCCAGTACTTC. Amino acids: CASSDRGGQETQYF.

This chain joins TRBV27 and TRBJ2-1; perhaps TRBD2 as D (5 bases). The CDR3 covers 14 residues. Per the germline V gene, CDR1 is MNHEY and CDR2 is SMNVEV (reference sequence). The germline V and J ends were trimmed by 11 bases and 3 bases, with 17 bases remaining between them. CDR3 protein: CASTADGNYNEQFF. In DNA, the CDR3 is TGTGCCTCCACGGCGGACGGGAACTACAATGAGCAGTTCTTC.

The CDR3 protein is CATSEEPYGYTF. Written as DNA, the CDR3 is TGTGCCACCAGCGAGGAACCCTATGGCTACACCTTC. The chain recombines TRBV24-1 with TRBJ1-2; no clear D gene. The germline CDR1 and CDR2 sequences are KGHDR and SFDVKD. This CDR3 has 12 residues. V lost 7 bases to trimming and J lost 4 bases, with 9 bases between them.

The chain combines TRBV19 with TRBJ1-5; D is undetermined. Germline CDR1 and CDR2: LNHDA and SQIVND (reference sequence). This CDR3 has 16 residues. V was cut by 1 base and J by 0 bases, with 10 bases left in between. This CDR3 is CASSIGRWNSNQPQHF. Here the CDR3 DNA reads TGTGCCAGTAGTATAGGCAGGTGGAATAGCAATCAGCCCCAGCATTTT.

The chain employs TRBV7-3 and TRBJ1-1; a weak D match, TRBD1 (6 bases). V lost 6 bases and J 1 base, leaving 12 bases between the germline ends. This CDR3 contains 14 residues. Germline V gene sequence: CDR1 SGHTA, CDR2 FQGTGA. In nucleotides, the CDR3 is TGTGCCAGCAGTTACAGGGTGGAGAACACTGAAGCTTTCTTT. It translates to CASSYRVENTEAFF.

The chain employs TRBV7-2 and TRBJ1-1, with D hard to call. Between the trimmed V and J ends, which lost 1 base and 3 bases, there was a span of 15 bases. CDR1 and CDR2 from the germline V gene are SGHTA and FQGNSA. This CDR3 comprises 16 residues. Here the CDR3 reads CASSLGTGFWYTEAFF. The DNA of the CDR3 is TGTGCCAGCAGCTTAGGCACGGGGTTTTGGTACACTGAAGCTTTCTTT.

This clone was detected only once. The chain uses TRBV7-2 and TRBJ2-7; D is possibly TRBD1 (6 bases). The CDR3 consists of 16 residues. V was pared by 6 bases and J by 0 bases, with 18 bases between. Germline assignment: CDR1 SGHTA and CDR2 FQGNSA. The CDR3 here is CASRPLRGSLSYEQYF. In DNA form, the CDR3 reads TGTGCCAGCAGGCCTTTGAGGGGGTCACTCTCCTACGAGCAGTACTTC.

V usage is TRBV6-5 and J usage is TRBJ1-2; 7 bases fit TRBD1. CDR3 length: 13 residues. Trimming cost V 8 bases and J 4 bases; bases outside gene matches: 7. CDR1 and CDR2 (germline): MNHEY, SVGAGI. The CDR3 sequence: CASYRTGVYGYTF. In DNA, the CDR3 is TGTGCCAGCTACCGGACAGGCGTCTATGGCTACACCTTC.

The chain joins TRBV5-4 to TRBJ1-4; TRBD1 agrees at 7 bases. The V segment lost 2 bases and the J segment 3 bases; nucleotides outside the gene matches: 7. CDR3 length: 16 amino acids. Germline V lookup: CDR1 SGHNT, CDR2 YYREEE (reference sequence). The CDR3 DNA reads as TGTGCCAGCAGCTTAAAGTCGGGACAGTCTAATGAAAAACTGTTTTTT. It specifies CASSLKSGQSNEKLFF.

This rearrangement joins TRBV27 to TRBJ1-3; no definite D call. Germline V gene data show CDR1 as MNHEY and CDR2 as SMNVEV (reference sequence). Trimming stripped 4 bases from V and 0 bases from J, with 10 bases between. The CDR3 runs 15 residues. CDR3 sequence: CASSSGESSGNTIYF. The CDR3 DNA reads TGTGCCAGCAGTTCCGGGGAGAGCTCTGGAAACACCATATATTTT.

This chain joins TRBV19 and TRBJ1-2; 11 nucleotides match TRBD1. The CDR3 has 15 amino acids. Germline V lookup: CDR1 LNHDA, CDR2 SQIVND (reference sequence). V was clipped by 1 base and J by 4 bases; unmatched bases: 2. The CDR3 reads CASSIGTGGFYGYTF. The CDR3 nucleotides read TGTGCCAGTAGTATAGGGACAGGGGGCTTCTATGGCTACACCTTC.

This clone was detected once. This sequence joins TRBV19 and TRBJ1-1; weak D call: TRBD1 (6 bases). Germline V gene lookup returns CDR1 LNHDA and CDR2 SQIVND (reference sequence). The V end was cut by 4 bases, the J end by 0 bases, with 9 bases between. This CDR3 has 14 amino acids. This CDR3 is CASSTQGLNTEAFF. The CDR3 nucleotides are TGTGCCAGTAGTACTCAGGGGTTGAACACTGAAGCTTTCTTT.